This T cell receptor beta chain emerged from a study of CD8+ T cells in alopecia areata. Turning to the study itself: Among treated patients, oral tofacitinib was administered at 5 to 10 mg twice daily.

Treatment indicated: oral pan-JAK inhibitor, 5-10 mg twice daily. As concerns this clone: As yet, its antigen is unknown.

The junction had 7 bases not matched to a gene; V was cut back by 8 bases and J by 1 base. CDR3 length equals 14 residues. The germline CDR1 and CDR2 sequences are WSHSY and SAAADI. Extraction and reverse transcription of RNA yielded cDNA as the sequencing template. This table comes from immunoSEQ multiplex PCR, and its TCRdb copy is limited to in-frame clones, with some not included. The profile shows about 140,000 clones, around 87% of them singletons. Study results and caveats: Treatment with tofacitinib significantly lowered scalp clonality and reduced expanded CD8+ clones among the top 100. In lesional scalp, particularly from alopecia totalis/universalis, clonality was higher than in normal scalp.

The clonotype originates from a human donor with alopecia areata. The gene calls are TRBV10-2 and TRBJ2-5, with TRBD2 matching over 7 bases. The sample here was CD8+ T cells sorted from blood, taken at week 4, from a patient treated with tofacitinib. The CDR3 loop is CASCTTSPQETQYF. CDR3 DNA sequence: TGCGCCAGCTGCACGACTAGCCCCCAAGAGACCCAGTACTTC.